This TCR beta chain was identified in a study of a mutant IDH1 vaccine in newly diagnosed glioma. Study overall: Among treated patients, roughly 60% were male and about 40% female, and mean age was 40.4 years.

Germline-derived CDR1 and CDR2 are MNHEY and SMNVEV (reference sequence). CDR3 size: 15 residues. V lost 2 bases and J 3 bases, leaving 14 bases between the germline ends. Assay: immunoSEQ multiplex PCR; the TCRdb copy retains only in-frame clones and omits some. Of fewer than 40,000 clones listed, more than 65% were seen once; the top ten hold around 29%. Documented time point: week 47, end of study. The study gave 300 ug of mutant IDH1 20-mer peptide per vaccine dose, with topical imiquimod. Concerning this clone: Its antigen is unknown.

The sequence was collected from a man aged 25-40 years with glioma. The chain links TRBV27 to TRBJ2-7; no firm D call. The sequences come from PBMCs, collected from a glioma patient whose treatment included an IDH1 peptide vaccine. CDR3 nucleotide sequence: TGTGCCAGCAGTTTAAAGTTAGGGCAGAACTACGAGCAGTACTTC. It yields the protein CASSLKLGQNYEQYF.